What follows is one T cell receptor beta chain and its context. The target antigen is unknown. The sample is drawn from a study of T cell repertoires in cytomegalovirus infection. Study-wide context: Newly reported HLA-C-restricted and thoroughly characterized HLA-B-restricted CMV epitopes were employed. Evidence of both CMV infection and a matching HLA type came from public TCR beta signatures. Regarding the study as a whole: CMV-specific HLA-C-restricted TCR beta clonotypes dominated the ex vivo response. The cumulative frequency of public TCR beta families distinguished individuals who carried CMV together with the relevant HLA.

The CDR3 runs 15 residues. The trim removed 4 bases at V and 6 bases at J, leaving 10 bases unmatched. Germline CDR1 is MGHRA and CDR2 is YSYEKL. A single record per CDR3 protein comes from TCRdb applying MiXCR to the reads. The data show 450,000 to 600,000 distinct CDR3 sequences, with approximately 46% seen just once and about two fifths held by the top ten. This receptor was identified in a human donor in good health (CMV status not recorded). Some clones in this sample may be carry-over from other donors' samples. The sequenced sample was cultured PBMCs, obtained from culture after CMV antigen stimulation. The chain carries TRBV4-1 and TRBJ1-1; 8 nucleotides line up with TRBD1. The CDR3 coding sequence is TGCGCCAGCAGCCGCAGCCGACAGGGGCGGCCTGAAGCTTTCTTT. Its translation: CASSRSRQGRPEAFF.